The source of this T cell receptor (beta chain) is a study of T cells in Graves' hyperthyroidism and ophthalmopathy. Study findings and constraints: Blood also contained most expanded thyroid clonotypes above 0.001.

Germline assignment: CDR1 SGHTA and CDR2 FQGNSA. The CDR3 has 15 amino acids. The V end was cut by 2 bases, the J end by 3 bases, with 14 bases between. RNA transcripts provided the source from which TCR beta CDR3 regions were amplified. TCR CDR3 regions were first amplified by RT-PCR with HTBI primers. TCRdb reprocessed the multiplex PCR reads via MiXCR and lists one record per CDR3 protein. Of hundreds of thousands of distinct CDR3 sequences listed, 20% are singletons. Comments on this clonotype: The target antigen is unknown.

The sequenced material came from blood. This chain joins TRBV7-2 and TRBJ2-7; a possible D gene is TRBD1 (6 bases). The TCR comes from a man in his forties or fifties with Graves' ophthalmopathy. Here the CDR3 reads CASSLRWGQGYEQYF. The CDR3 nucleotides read TGTGCCAGCAGCTTAAGGTGGGGGCAGGGCTACGAGCAGTACTTC.